This T cell receptor (beta chain) emerged from a study of blood T cells in healthy people across ages. Study-level findings and limits: A roughly linear fall in TCR beta diversity per million T cells was seen with increasing age. Across samples, TCR beta diversity tracked strongly with naive T cell percentage.

It was with a sample-barcoded 5' primer and a J-beta primer mix that a second PCR of about 6 to 11 cycles was run. TCRdb recomputed calls from the 5' RACE reads with MiXCR, one row per CDR3 protein. The sample contains approximately 800,000 distinct CDR3 sequences, around 36% of which appear only once. This clonotype came up many times. Its antigen is as yet unknown. This TCR derives from a man aged 18 to 29 in good health. The sample was blood.

The CDR3 DNA sequence: TGCAGTGGACTAGCGGGGGGCGGGGAGACCCAGTACTTC. As protein: CSGLAGGGETQYF. The rearrangement links TRBV20-1 to TRBJ2-5; TRBD2 aligns across 13 bases. Germline CDR1 and CDR2: DFQATT and SNEGSKA (reference sequence). The trim removed 7 bases at V and 5 bases at J, leaving 4 bases unmatched. The CDR3 runs to 13 residues.